These T cell receptor beta chains were read from a single sample in a study of patients and donors after allogeneic stem cell transplantation. TCRdb reprocessed the RT-PCR reads via MiXCR and lists one record per CDR3 protein. The repertoire consists of 920,000 or so distinct CDR3 sequences, with roughly 18% occurring once and the leading ten covering 6%. The source material was blood, either unsorted or a sorted T cell fraction (not recorded which). The receptors here all came from a human donor who was either an allogeneic HSCT recipient or a stem cell or donor lymphocyte infusion donor (not recorded which). It is not recorded whose cells these are; they may come from a transplant donor. Each CDR3 is given with its conserved first and last residue. The D gene is left open where the match is weak. Clone size is stated in some rows and not others, as once, few, many or a class when expanded.

clone_size j_call v_call d_call cdr3_aa cdr3_nt
many TRBJ1-1 TRBV5-5 TRBD1 CASSETTGGTEAFF TGTGCCAGCAGCGAAACTACAGGGGGCACTGAAGCTTTCTTT
few TRBJ2-4 TRBV5-1 TRBD1 CASSFSDRGFAKNIQYF TGCGCCAGCAGCTTTTCGGACAGGGGTTTTGCCAAAAACATTCAGTACTTC
NA TRBJ2-1 TRBV4-1 TRBD1 CASSPSQGLPYNEQFF TGCGCCAGCAGCCCCTCACAGGGGTTGCCCTACAATGAGCAGTTCTTC
NA TRBJ2-7 TRBV12-3/TRBV12-4 NA CASRVSGAGYEQYF TGTGCCAGCAGGGTCTCCGGGGCAGGCTACGAGCAGTACTTC
few TRBJ1-1 TRBV7-9 NA CASSLGLGYTEAFF TGTGCCAGCAGCTTAGGTTTGGGGTACACTGAAGCTTTCTTT
few TRBJ2-5 TRBV5-5 NA CASNGRDRQETQYF TGTGCCAGCAACGGGCGGGACAGACAAGAGACCCAGTACTTC
once TRBJ2-1 TRBV5-1 TRBD2 CASSITGTSGPGGFF TGCGCCAGCAGCATCACCGGGACTAGCGGGCCGGGGGGCTTCTTC
NA TRBJ1-1 TRBV2 NA CASRPGRGTNTEAFF TGTGCCAGCAGGCCGGGGAGAGGGACGAACACTGAAGCTTTCTTT
few TRBJ2-7 TRBV9 NA CASSVGLHYEQYF TGTGCCAGCAGCGTAGGACTCCACTACGAGCAGTACTTC
NA TRBJ1-1 TRBV12-3/TRBV12-4 NA CASSSPGRYEAFF TGTGCCAGCAGTTCCCCAGGACGGTATGAAGCTTTCTTT
NA TRBJ1-1 TRBV5-1 NA CASRPGENTEAFF TGCGCCAGCAGGCCAGGGGAGAACACTGAAGCTTTCTTT
few TRBJ2-5 TRBV3-1 TRBD1 CASSLGQGKQETQYF TGTGCCAGCAGCCTGGGACAGGGGAAACAAGAGACCCAGTACTTC
few TRBJ2-2 TRBV5-1 TRBD1 CASSPDPGQGFIGELFF TGCGCCAGCAGTCCCGACCCGGGACAGGGCTTTATCGGGGAGCTGTTTTTT
many TRBJ2-7 TRBV4-2 NA CASSQVGDSYEQYF TGTGCCAGCAGCCAAGTCGGTGACTCCTACGAGCAGTACTTC
once TRBJ2-3 TRBV25-1 NA CASSEWSMGTDTQYF TGTGCCAGCAGTGAATGGAGTATGGGCACAGATACGCAGTATTTT
few TRBJ2-3 TRBV7-9 TRBD1 CASSPDRGYLSDTQYF TGTGCCAGCAGCCCGGACAGGGGGTACCTGTCAGATACGCAGTATTTT
NA TRBJ1-1 TRBV6-1 TRBD1 CASTPRDRVVNTEAFF TGTGCCAGCACCCCAAGGGACAGGGTGGTGAACACTGAAGCTTTCTTT
NA TRBJ2-5 TRBV11-3 NA CASSFGRREETQYF TGTGCCAGCAGCTTTGGTCGGCGAGAAGAGACCCAGTACTTC
NA TRBJ2-3 TRBV5-1 TRBD1 CASSSSTGGALPDTQYF TGCGCCAGCAGCTCATCAACAGGGGGCGCGTTACCAGATACGCAGTATTTT
few TRBJ2-7 TRBV5-1 NA CASSLPMGGKSYEQYF TGCGCCAGCAGCCTTCCCATGGGGGGAAAGTCCTACGAGCAGTACTTC
many TRBJ2-5 TRBV5-1 NA CASSLDGGTQYF TGCGCCAGCAGCTTGGATGGGGGGACCCAGTACTTC
once TRBJ1-5 TRBV7-9 TRBD1 CTSSPNRGNSNQPQHF TGTACCAGCAGCCCGAACAGGGGAAATAGCAATCAGCCCCAGCATTTT
NA TRBJ1-2 TRBV12-3/TRBV12-4 NA CALSPGINYGYTF TGTGCCCTCAGCCCGGGGATCAACTATGGCTACACCTTC
NA TRBJ2-5 TRBV9 NA CASSVSPQGETQYF TGTGCCAGCAGCGTAAGTCCCCAGGGGGAGACCCAGTACTTC
NA TRBJ2-7 TRBV3-1 NA CASSQDLYHEQYF TGTGCCAGCAGCCAAGATCTGTACCACGAGCAGTACTTC
many TRBJ2-2 TRBV12-3/TRBV12-4 NA CASSTIGHTNTGELFF TGTGCCAGCAGTACCATCGGGCATACGAACACCGGGGAGCTGTTTTTT
NA TRBJ2-1 TRBV7-2 TRBD2 CASSLVQRGVGEQFF TGTGCCAGCAGCTTAGTCCAGCGGGGGGTAGGGGAGCAGTTCTTC
NA TRBJ2-5 TRBV12-3/TRBV12-4 NA CASLKIGGGGQETQYF TGTGCCAGTCTGAAGATAGGGGGGGGGGGCCAAGAGACCCAGTACTTC
few TRBJ2-1 TRBV20-1 TRBD2 CSAESGRGINEQFF TGCAGTGCTGAGAGCGGGAGAGGTATCAATGAGCAGTTCTTC
NA TRBJ2-1 TRBV11-2 TRBD2 CASSATSGGFYNEQFF TGTGCCAGCAGCGCCACTAGCGGGGGATTCTACAATGAGCAGTTCTTC
many TRBJ1-3 TRBV4-1 NA CASSQDAPYSGNTIYF TGCGCCAGCAGCCAAGATGCACCGTACTCTGGAAACACCATATATTTT
few TRBJ1-1 TRBV6-1 NA CASTQGWAKNTEAFF TGTGCCAGCACCCAGGGATGGGCGAAGAACACTGAAGCTTTCTTT
NA TRBJ2-3 TRBV9 NA CASSVYGRTDTQYF TGTGCCAGCAGCGTATATGGGAGGACAGATACGCAGTATTTT